Sequencing of this TCR beta chain was carried out in a study of T cells in Graves' hyperthyroidism and ophthalmopathy. This clonotype was seen a few times. V lost 8 bases to trimming and J lost 3 bases; unmatched junction nucleotides: 3. CDR3 length: 14 amino acids. Germline V CDR1 and CDR2: MNHEY, SVGEGT. TCR beta CDR3 regions were amplified from RNA. HTBI primers were used for first-round RT-PCR of the TCR CDR3. One entry per CDR3 protein results from TCRdb running MiXCR on the multiplex PCR reads. The sample contains about 99,000 distinct CDR3 sequences, 47% of which appear only once. The TCR was taken from a man aged 40-49 years with Graves' hyperthyroidism. Source material: blood. The chain combines TRBV6-2 or TRBV6-3 with TRBJ2-1, with 11 bases identical to TRBD2. The CDR3 loop is CASVGLAVYNEQFF. The CDR3 nucleotides are TGTGCCAGCGTGGGACTAGCGGTCTACAATGAGCAGTTCTTC.